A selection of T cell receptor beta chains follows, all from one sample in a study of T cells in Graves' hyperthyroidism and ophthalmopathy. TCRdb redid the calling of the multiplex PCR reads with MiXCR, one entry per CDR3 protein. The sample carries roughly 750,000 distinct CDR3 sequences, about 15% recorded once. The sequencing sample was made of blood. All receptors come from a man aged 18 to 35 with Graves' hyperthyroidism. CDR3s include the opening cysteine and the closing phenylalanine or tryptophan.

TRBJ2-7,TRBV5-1,CASSLELAGAYEQYF
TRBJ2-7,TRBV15,CATSDEHSGSLTYEQYF
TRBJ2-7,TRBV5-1,CASSSPATGNYEQYF
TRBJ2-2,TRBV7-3,CASSLLPAGANTGELFF
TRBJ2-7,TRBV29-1,CSVLTASSYEQYF
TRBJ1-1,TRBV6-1,CASGDAAEAFF
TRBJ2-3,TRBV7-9,CASSLLRGRLAGTDTQYF
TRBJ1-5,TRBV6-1,CASSDETGVNQPQHF
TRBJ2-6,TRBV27,CASMRRVDFSGANVLTF
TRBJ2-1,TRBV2,CASRRDWSSYNEQFF
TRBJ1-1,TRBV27,CASSLLGREDTEAFF
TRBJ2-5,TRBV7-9,CASSLVKMRLAVGVRETQYF
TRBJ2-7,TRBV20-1,CSARRPSTYEQYF
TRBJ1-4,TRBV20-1,CSARATGTREKLFF
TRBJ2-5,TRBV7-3,CASSLTGLEEAQYF
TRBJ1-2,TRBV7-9,CASSSRQGRNGYTF
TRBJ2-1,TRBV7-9,CASSLGGSMDNEQFF
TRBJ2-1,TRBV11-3,CASSTGTASYNEQFF
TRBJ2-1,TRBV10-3,CATSLGGNEQFF
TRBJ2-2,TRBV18,CASSPSRQGGNTGELFF
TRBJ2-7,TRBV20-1,CSAAPGGPIGEQYF
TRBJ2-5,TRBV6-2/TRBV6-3,CASSYSMALAEFQETQYF
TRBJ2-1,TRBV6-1,CASSTLAGSYNEQFF
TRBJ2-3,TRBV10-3,CATRTGAVTDTQYF
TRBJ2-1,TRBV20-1,CSASSGRLGNEQFF
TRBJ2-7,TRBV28,CASTLGTSGPQEQYF
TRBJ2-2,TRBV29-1,CSGKDRVDTGELFF
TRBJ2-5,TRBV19,CASRDAGYF
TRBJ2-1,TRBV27,CASSLSSGSSYNEQFF
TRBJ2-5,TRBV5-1,CASSPGLAAEETQYF
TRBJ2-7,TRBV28,CASRRKLAGVSYEQYF
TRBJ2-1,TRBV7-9,CASSGGTSGSYNEQFF
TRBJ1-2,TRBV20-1,CSAREVGRYGYTF
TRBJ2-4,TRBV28,CASSARQATGNIQYF
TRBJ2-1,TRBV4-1,CASSQLGLARNEQFF
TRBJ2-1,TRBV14,CASNFGGTGISEQFF
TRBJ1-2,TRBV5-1,CASSGRDYYGYTF
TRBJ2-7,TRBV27,CASSKPQGRFYEQYF
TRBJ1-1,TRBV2,CATLGQGPTEAFF
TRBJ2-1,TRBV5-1,CASSFGVRGGNEQFF
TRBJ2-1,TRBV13,CASSSSRAGLSYNEQFF
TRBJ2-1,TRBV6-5,CASSYDSPYYNEQFF
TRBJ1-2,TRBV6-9,CASSYGGTNGYTF
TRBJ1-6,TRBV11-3,CASSSDIGTSNSPLHF
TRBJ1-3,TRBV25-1,CASSESGRGDSGNTIYF
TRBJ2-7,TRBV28,CASSWFGRGHEQYF
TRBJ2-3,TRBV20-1,CSASTSGTDTQYF
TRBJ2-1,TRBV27,CASSFFGGNEQFF
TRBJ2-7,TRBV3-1,CASSAGTGYEQYF
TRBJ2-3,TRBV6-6,CASSYSTSGSDTQYF
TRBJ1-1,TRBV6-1,CASSPGLRGLNTEAFF
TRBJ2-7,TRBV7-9,CASSRAQTVYEQYF
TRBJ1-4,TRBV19,CASSIWKGAEEKLFF
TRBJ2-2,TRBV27,CASRTSLAGANTGELFF
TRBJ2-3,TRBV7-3,CASSLTASGSGKDTQYF
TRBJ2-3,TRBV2,CASSPSGVVSQYF
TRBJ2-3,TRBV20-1,CSASDVLAAGWTDTQYF
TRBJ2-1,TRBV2,CASKEFGGGSYNEQFF